This TCR beta chain stems from a study of radiotherapy plus CTLA-4 blockade in lung cancer. Study information: In approximately 17% of patients, objective responses were seen; around 34% had disease control. Study conclusions and caveats: Once radiotherapy plus ipilimumab had been given, TCR clones derived from tumor expanded in blood.

CTLA-4 blockade with ipilimumab, together with focal radiation, was given to patients with chemo-refractory metastatic non-small-cell lung cancer. The repertoire was sequenced with immunoSEQ multiplex PCR; TCRdb's copy has only in-frame clones and lacks some. The sample yields 65,000 to 70,000 clones, 79% seen once. Unmatched junction bases numbered 4, after V lost 4 bases and J lost 7 bases. There are 14 residues in the CDR3. Germline-derived CDR1 and CDR2 are SGHVS and FNYEAQ. Concerning this clone: Its antigen is not known.

This sequence originates from a human donor with non-small cell lung cancer who had a complete response to radiotherapy plus ipilimumab. The rearrangement joins TRBV7-6 to TRBJ1-4; 9 bases agree with TRBD1. Sequences were derived from peripheral blood, sampled from a patient treated with radiotherapy plus ipilimumab. As DNA, the CDR3 is TGTGCCAGCAGCTCCCGGACAGGGGCTGAAAAACTGTTTTTT. Its protein is CASSSRTGAEKLFF. Filled out from reference TRBV7-6 and TRBJ1-4, the complete variable domain reads GAGVSQSPRYKVTKRGQDVALRCDPISGHVSLYWYRQALGQGPEFLTYFNYEAQQDKSGLPNDRFSAERPEGSISTLTIQRTEQRDSAMYRCASSSRTGAEKLFFGSGTQLSVL.